Here is one T cell receptor (beta chain) with its context. The sample holds a few counts of this clone. Its antigen specificity is not known. No base quality values were provided; no much bigger clone lies one nucleotide off. The CDR3 runs 13 residues from the cysteine to the phenylalanine. Only CDR3 DNA is held: 39 bases, read in frame from base 1. The germline V end is reduced by 5 bases and the J end by 10 bases; junction bases left unmatched: 8. According to the germline V gene (reference sequence), CDR1 reads WNHNN and CDR2 reads SYGVQD. Library method: the immunoSEQ multiplex PCR assay. For the multiplex PCR, a mixture combining 60 forward primers for TCR Vbeta segments and 13 reverse primers for TCR Jbeta segments was used. The CDR3 region of rearranged TCR beta genes was amplified from genomic DNA with a multiplex PCR assay. The amplified TCR beta libraries were sequenced on the Illumina HiSeq System as 87-base-pair reads. The paper's data handling went like this. In a later analysis, around 80 million unique TCR beta chains were counted across the approximately 640 repertoires, and around 10 million of these chains were shared by at least two donors. Raw reads were error-corrected and collapsed into unique sequences with a nearest-neighbor algorithm that merged closely related sequences to remove PCR and sequencing errors. V, D and J gene segments were assigned by aligning CDR3 sequences to IMGT reference sequences. For a sequence to be retained, a match of at least six nucleotides to both a V gene segment and a J gene segment was required. Rearrangements were called productive when the CDR3 lacked stop codons and stayed in frame with V and J; all others were non-productive. CDR3 was defined by IMGT convention, running from the second conserved V-encoded cysteine to the conserved J-encoded phenylalanine. The earlier analysis of 587 of the donors excluded any sequence lacking an unambiguous match to a single V gene segment. An earlier analysis of 500 to 600 of the donors classified V segments as functional when productive rearrangements were above 56.7% and as segregating when the standard deviation between donors was above 5%. A statistical classification framework was built for diagnosing cytomegalovirus status from the catalog of TCR beta chain sequences. In a later analysis, V and J genes were assigned by comparing TCR nucleotide sequences against IMGT/GENE-DB human TR gene sequences. The TCRdist pipeline was used in a later analysis to assign CDR3 sequences and most-parsimonious VDJ recombination scenarios. A later analysis defined each TCR beta chain by its CDR3 amino acid sequence plus V-gene family, and excluded reads lacking a unique V-gene family. As a way to deal with suspected cross-contamination and a sequencing artifact, a later analysis dropped hundreds of nucleotide sequences that were highly shared and had low generation probability. In a later analysis, a clonal expansion index for each public chain was calculated from normalized within-repertoire ranks of inferred template counts. Generation probabilities in a later analysis came from a VDJ recombination model fitted to out-of-frame rearrangements, and those results were checked against IGoR. In a later analysis, TCR-TCR, TCR-HLA and TCR-CMV co-occurrence was scored with hypergeometric tests, and a repertoire-size bias correction was applied to TCR pairs. False discovery rates were estimated in a later analysis by permuting HLA or CMV assignments 20 times. A later analysis grouped co-occurring TCRs with DBSCAN, adding TCRdist sequence similarity when clustering within HLA-allele-positive subsets. Co-occurrence clustering excluded repertoires with fewer than 30,000 or more than 120,000 public chains, plus five with anomalous nucleotide sharing. The table comes from immuneACCESS by way of TCRdb, which keeps in-frame sequences with V and J called. Part of the clones is missing from these tables; in studies checked, under half for an unresolved V gene and the rest for unknown reasons. The DNA was the basis for D and trimming; V, J and clone size are from that table. Here the sample has about 83,000 clones; around 81% occur a single time. The ten largest clones add up to almost 6% of the sample.

This sample is drawn from a study of cytomegalovirus exposure and HLA in healthy donors (dated by TCRdb to 2017 to 2019). Broadly, across the study: An earlier analysis of several hundred of the donors reported 276 Gb of sequence data and 95 million to 120 million unique TCR beta sequences obtained from roughly 170 million T cells. Approximately 300 gigabases of sequencing data and 70 million to 95 million unique TCR sequences made up an early release that covered 640 HLA-typed donors. Of the approximately 400 genotyped donors, less than 85% were placed in the genetic ancestry cluster associated with self-reported Caucasian donors. The study aimed to test whether signatures of past pathogen exposure could be identified by cataloging public T cell receptors. The study used immunosequencing to profile the T cell repertoires of about 670 subjects and linked those repertoires to cytomegalovirus serostatus. Along with the roughly 610-subject first cohort, a separate validation cohort of over 90 different subjects was used. To predict cytomegalovirus infection status, the study brought together high-throughput TCR immunosequencing, statistical association of individual TCRs with disease status, and machine learning. A later analysis re-examined previously published TCR beta repertoires from more than 550 donors and added high-resolution HLA genotyping to investigate patterns of TCR occurrence. The later analysis used no new phenotypic data to find candidate immune exposures, relying instead on TCR beta sequences and their occurrence across donors. An earlier analysis of some 500 of the donors used high-throughput TCR beta sequencing to judge whether each TCR beta V gene segment behaved as functional or pseudogenic. Donor age, sex, ethnicity and CMV serostatus were compiled alongside the repertoire data. A later genetic analysis used genome-wide SNP genotypes for about 65% of the roughly 670 donors, treating that subset as a discovery cohort. All discovery cohort repertoires had been generated on a single sequencing platform. HLA typing covered class I and class II loci at four-digit resolution. Typing coverage differed by locus: A, B, C, DRB1 and DQB1 were typed in about 620-630 donors, DQA1 in 522, DPA1 in nearly 610, and DPB1 in 450 to 490. About 5 DR-DQ haplotypes were handled as single units for association and clustering, since linkage in the cohort was strong. Among some 400 genotyped donors of the cohort, an average of approximately 200,000 unique TCR beta nucleotide sequences was sequenced per donor, of which approximately 18% were non-productive.

General study outcomes and caveats: A further reported finding was that TCR beta sequences accurately predicted the HLA-A and HLA-B alleles for most subjects in the first cohort. Linkage disequilibrium might explain the correlated functional status among segregating V segments, but an unknown experimental factor could not be ruled out. A few of the identified cytomegalovirus-associated TCR beta chains were confirmed in vitro to be specific for cytomegalovirus antigens. Some IMGT-functional V segments, including TRBV6-2 and TRBV6-3, could not be told apart with the 87-base-pair reads, so those segments were excluded. In a later analysis, most CMV-associated TCR beta chains were found to appear HLA-restricted, with HLA associations seemingly driven largely by CMV exposure. The cohort was sequenced for TCR beta chains only, and without alpha or paired-chain data the features that could be detected were limited. An earlier analysis of approximately 600 of the donors showed that most TCR beta V segments appeared in productive rearrangements either about 87% or about 30% of the time, which broadly matched IMGT annotations. A later genetic analysis reported fewer N-insertions in productive TCRs among donors in an Asian-associated ancestry cluster than the roughly 670-donor mean. The study gave a list of over 150 TCR beta chains associated with cytomegalovirus. CMV serostatus was the only immune exposure information available for the cohort. Sequencing depth was assumed to be roughly uniform across donors in the presence/absence analyses, though that assumption may not hold. A cluster of highly shared sequence variants was judged likely to represent a technical artifact of the sequencing pipeline. Several of the top co-occurrence clusters appeared to be linked to parvovirus B19, influenza, CMV and Epstein-Barr virus, according to a later analysis. About 17 rarely observed V segments, including chromosome 9 orphons, were excluded from the earlier analysis of a few hundred of the donors because counts were too low. According to the authors, the approach could potentially be generalized to other disease states and immunological phenotypes. When HLA alleles, especially DR and DQ, strongly co-occurred, TCR associations were difficult to assign to individual alleles. In a later analysis, TCR association rates were found to vary across HLA loci, with the most associated TCRs seen for DRB1 alleles and the fewest for HLA-C alleles. While some public TCRs were present in many individuals, most TCR sequences turned up only very rarely across donors. Because HLA typing was unavailable for some donors at each locus, only the typed subset was used in association tests. In a later analysis, around 15,000 TCR beta sequences were associated with specific HLA alleles at a false discovery rate of 0.05. The classifier was reported to diagnose cytomegalovirus status with high specificity and sensitivity in both the original cohort and the validation cohort. In a later analysis, HLA-associated TCR beta chains were found to be more clonally expanded and to have lower generation probabilities than equally common non-associated chains. A later genetic analysis associated a missense DCLRE1C variant with V-gene and J-gene trimming of TCR beta chains, and an independent cohort replicated the association.

The cohort was made up of roughly 670 healthy bone marrow donors. At the time of sampling, all cohort members were nominally healthy, though unrecorded immune exposures were likely present. The donor was CMV seropositive and belonged to the group of 250 to 300 seropositive cohort members. A peripheral blood sample was provided by each donor, and peripheral blood mononuclear cells were used for TCR beta sequencing. Genomic DNA was extracted from the blood cell samples with the Qiagen DNeasy Blood Extraction Kit. The sequence was obtained from a man between 18 and 29 years old in good health and CMV-seropositive. The chain uses TRBV10-1 and TRBJ2-1, with 7 middle bases fitting TRBD2. The sequencing input was PBMCs. The sequence in DNA is TGCGCCAGCAGTTCCTGGGGAGGGAACGAGCAGTTCTTC. The translation is CASSSWGGNEQFF.